This T cell receptor beta chain is from a study of cytomegalovirus exposure and HLA in healthy donors. In germline, CDR1 is SQVTM, CDR2 ANQGSEA. The length of the CDR3 is 13 residues. V shed 3 bases, J shed 4 bases, and the junction held 2 bases outside the gene matches. It was with 60 Vbeta and 13 Jbeta primers that the PCR ran. In the source study's methods: In a later analysis, 80 million to 100 million unique TCR beta chains included roughly 11 million shared by two or more donors. Profiled with immunoSEQ multiplex PCR; TCRdb holds only in-frame clones, not every one. The V and J calls and the clone size are those of that table, but D and trimming were determined from the DNA. The table has approximately 180,000 clones, about 88% seen once; the top ten hold 0.2% to 0.3%.

The chain carries TRBV29-1 and TRBJ2-1; 8 nucleotides align to TRBD2. The sample comprised PBMCs. This TCR was sampled from a girl in the first two years of life in good health and CMV-seronegative. The CDR3 nucleotides read TGCAGCGTTGAGCGGGGGGCATACAATGAGCAGTTCTTC. Translating gives CSVERGAYNEQFF.